These 19 T cell receptor beta chains originate from one sample sequenced in a study of shared clonotypes between healthy human individuals. Only CD45RO-negative cells positively selected for CCR7 counted as naive CD8 cells, so terminally differentiated effector memory CD45RA+ cells were excluded. Data came from immunoSEQ multiplex PCR; TCRdb stores just in-frame clones and leaves some out. The sample lists a few million clones, just over 90% seen once, with about 1.7% in the top ten. Material for sequencing was naive CD8+ T cells from PBMCs. The receptor set was obtained from a young man in good health. Some clones in this sample may be carry-over from other donors' samples.

Concerning this clone itself: Other DNA variants within this sample encode the same CDR3. This chain uses TRBV19 with TRBJ1-1, with D perhaps TRBD1 (5 bases). Between the trimmed V and J ends, which lost 5 bases and 0 bases, there was a span of 7 bases. The CDR3 is 13 residues long. The germline V gene has CDR1 LNHDA and CDR2 SQIVND (reference sequence). DNA for the CDR3: TGTGCCAGTAGTTGGGGGTTGAACACTGAAGCTTTCTTT. This gives the protein CASSWGLNTEAFF.

This chain connects TRBV29-1 to TRBJ2-7, with D perhaps matching TRBD1 (6 bases). In germline, CDR1 is SQVTM, CDR2 ANQGSEA. The length of the CDR3 is 12 residues. Trimming took off 7 bases at V and 2 bases at J, with 12 bases between the two ends. The CDR3 reads CSARDNPYEQYF. The CDR3, as DNA: TGCAGCGCCCGGGACAATCCCTACGAGCAGTACTTC.

V usage is TRBV7-3 and J usage is TRBJ2-2; 7 bases map to TRBD1. The germline V gene has CDR1 SGHTA and CDR2 FQGTGA. The ends lost 4 bases at V and 4 bases at J; junction bases unmatched: 12. This CDR3 has 17 amino acids. CDR3 nucleotide sequence: TGTGCCAGCAGCTCTTTGGAGACAGGGTTGGGCACCGGGGAGCTGTTTTTT. Protein sequence: CASSSLETGLGTGELFF. Looking up the rest from reference TRBV7-3 and TRBJ2-2 gives the full variable domain: GAGVSQTPSNKVTEKGKYVELRCDPISGHTALYWYRQSLGQGPEFLIYFQGTGAADDSGLPNDRFFAVRPEGSVSTLKIQRTERGDSAVYLCASSSLETGLGTGELFFGEGSRLTVL.

The rearrangement joins TRBV27 to TRBJ2-7; D possibly matches TRBD1 or TRBD2 (5 bases each). The ends were cut back, 5 bases at V and 5 bases at J, with 10 bases in the middle. CDR3 length equals 12 residues. The germline gives CDR1 MNHEY, CDR2 SMNVEV (reference sequence). The CDR3 region has the DNA TGTGCCAGCAGTCCCGGGGCGGACGAGCAGTACTTC. Translating it yields CASSPGADEQYF.

The rearrangement links TRBV25-1 to TRBJ2-7, with 10 nucleotides matching TRBD1. The junction had 5 bases not matched to a gene; V was cut back by 6 bases and J by 0 bases. The CDR3 has 15 amino acids. Looked up from germline, CDR1 is MGHDK and CDR2 is SYGVNS. The CDR3 sequence: CASRGGQGSSYEQYF. CDR3 in DNA: TGTGCCAGCAGAGGGGGACAGGGGAGCTCCTACGAGCAGTACTTC.

The chain couples TRBV30 to TRBJ2-7; D gene unclear. Germline CDR1 reads GTSNPN; CDR2 reads SVGIG (reference sequence). Trimming took off 8 bases at V and 2 bases at J, with 13 bases between the two ends. This CDR3 has 12 residues. CDR3 DNA sequence: TGTGCCCTCGCGGACGGGCCCTACGAGCAGTACTTC. As protein: CALADGPYEQYF.

CDR3 sequence (DNA): TGTGCCAGCAGCCATGGGCTAGCGGGAGCCGTCACAGATACGCAGTATTTT. Translating it yields CASSHGLAGAVTDTQYF. This chain links TRBV7-8 with TRBJ2-3; TRBD2 aligns across 10 bases. With V trimmed by 5 bases and J by 2 bases, 10 bases remained unmatched. Per the germline V gene, CDR1 is SGHVS and CDR2 is FQNEAQ. This CDR3 comprises 17 residues. Drawing the rest from reference TRBV7-8 and TRBJ2-3, the complete variable domain is GAGVSQSPRYKVAKRGQDVALRCDPISGHVSLFWYQQALGQGPEFLTYFQNEAQLDKSGLPSDRFFAERPEGSVSTLKIQRTQQEDSAVYLCASSHGLAGAVTDTQYFGPGTRLTVL.

This chain connects TRBV7-9 to TRBJ1-2, with TRBD1 identical over 11 bases. Germline CDR1 reads SEHNR; CDR2 reads FQNEAQ (reference sequence). V shed 5 bases and J 3 bases; nucleotides not matched to a gene: 11. The CDR3 length is 17 residues. This CDR3 is CASSPQGGQGEYYGYTF. The CDR3 DNA reads as TGTGCCAGCAGCCCACAGGGGGGACAGGGGGAGTACTATGGCTACACCTTC.

The chain joins TRBV9 to TRBJ2-5; 8 nucleotides line up with TRBD2. The junction had 10 bases not matched to a gene; V was cut back by 1 base and J by 2 bases. The CDR3 sequence is 17 residues long. Germline V gives CDR1 SGDLS, CDR2 YYNGEE. The CDR3 DNA reads as TGTGCCAGCAGCGTAAATGTCCGACTAGCGAGGCAAGAGACCCAGTACTTC. Encoded protein: CASSVNVRLARQETQYF.

V is TRBV2 and J is TRBJ2-7; D is perhaps TRBD2 (6 bases). Germline V lookup: CDR1 SNHLY, CDR2 FYNNEI. V was trimmed by 5 bases and J by 6 bases, leaving 14 bases between them. This CDR3 spans 13 amino acids. The CDR3 sequence: CASSPPGGGEQYF. The DNA of the CDR3 is TGTGCCAGCAGTCCCCCCGGGGGTGGCGAGCAGTACTTC.

This chain uses TRBV15 with TRBJ2-5; 9 bases fit TRBD2. The germline CDR1 and CDR2 sequences are LNHNV and YYDKDF (reference sequence). CDR3 length: 15 residues. J was trimmed by 5 bases and V by 9 bases; bases with no gene match: 13. CDR3 amino acids: CATVPMREGRETQYF. CDR3 bases: TGTGCCACTGTCCCTATGCGGGAGGGCCGGGAGACCCAGTACTTC.

This chain joins TRBV28 and TRBJ2-3, with 7 bases fitting TRBD1. J lost 1 base, V lost 9 bases, and 7 bases had no gene match. The CDR3 consists of 14 residues. CDR1 is MDHEN and CDR2 is SYDVKM in the germline V gene. The CDR3 here is CASRYQGGTDTQYF. CDR3 sequence (DNA): TGTGCCAGTAGATACCAGGGGGGCACAGATACGCAGTATTTT.

This rearrangement joins TRBV6-1 to TRBJ2-3; D is undetermined. The CDR3 length is 15 residues. The germline gives CDR1 MNHNS, CDR2 SASEGT. With 2 bases removed from V and 2 bases from J, the gap between germline ends came to 11 bases. Written as DNA, the CDR3 is TGTGCCAGCAGTGAACATTGGAGTCCCACAGATACGCAGTATTTT. Translated, it gives CASSEHWSPTDTQYF.

As DNA, the CDR3 is TGTGCCAGTACGACGCCCCGGGACAGGAAGGGCTACACCTTC. Amino acids: CASTTPRDRKGYTF. V is TRBV19 and J is TRBJ1-2; TRBD1 matches at 8 bases. The CDR3 contains 14 residues. Germline assignment: CDR1 LNHDA and CDR2 SQIVND (reference sequence). The junction had 12 bases not matched to a gene; V was cut back by 7 bases and J by 8 bases.

The CDR3: CASSFIRWGSGTGELFF. The CDR3 region has the DNA TGTGCCAGCAGTTTCATTCGTTGGGGGTCGGGCACCGGGGAGCTGTTTTTT. V is TRBV28 and J is TRBJ2-2; D assignment may be TRBD1 or TRBD2 (5 bases each). Germline-derived CDR1 and CDR2 are MDHEN and SYDVKM. This CDR3 has 17 amino acids. Trimming left V 3 bases short and J 4 bases short, with 18 bases between.

This chain joins TRBV28 and TRBJ1-4; TRBD1 is a possible D gene (6 bases). There are 15 residues in the CDR3. The V and J ends lost 2 bases and 5 bases respectively, with 12 bases between them. CDR1 and CDR2 from the germline V gene are MDHEN and SYDVKM. In DNA form, the CDR3 reads TGTGCCAGCAGTTTACATGGACAGAGGAATGAAAAACTGTTTTTT. Its protein product is CASSLHGQRNEKLFF.

The chain employs TRBV7-9 and TRBJ1-4; D uncertain. Germline CDR1 is SEHNR and CDR2 is FQNEAQ (reference sequence). V was shortened by 4 bases and J by 8 bases, with 8 bases between the two germline ends. This CDR3 region has 12 residues. This chain's CDR3 is CASSYPTEKLFF. The CDR3 DNA reads as TGTGCCAGCAGCTACCCCACAGAAAAACTGTTTTTT.

This clone showed up just once. The chain employs TRBV2 and TRBJ2-1; D gene uncertain. The CDR3 loop spans 13 amino acids. Trimming removed 6 bases from V and 2 bases from J, with 8 bases in between. Germline CDR1 SNHLY, CDR2 FYNNEI. CDR3 DNA sequence: TGTGCCAGCAGCCCTCGCCCCTACAATGAGCAGTTCTTC. This translates into CASSPRPYNEQFF.

The chain carries TRBV5-1 and TRBJ2-5; D unclear. The CDR3 spans 14 residues. V lost 4 bases and J 7 bases, leaving 17 bases between the germline ends. Germline CDR1 and CDR2: SGHRS and YFSETQ. Here the CDR3 DNA reads TGCGCCAGCAGCGGCGGACCGCAAGTTGGGACCCAGTACTTC. It yields the protein CASSGGPQVGTQYF.